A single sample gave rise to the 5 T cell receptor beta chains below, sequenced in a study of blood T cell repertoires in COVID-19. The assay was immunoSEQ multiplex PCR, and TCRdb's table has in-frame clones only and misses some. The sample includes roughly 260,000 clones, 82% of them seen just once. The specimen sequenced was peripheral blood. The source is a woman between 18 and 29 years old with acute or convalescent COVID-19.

The CDR3 sequence: CATSSFSGTGTKEQYF. CDR3 coding DNA: TGTGCCACCAGCAGCTTTTCCGGGACAGGGACGAAGGAGCAGTACTTC. This chain links TRBV15 with TRBJ2-7, with 9 bases aligning to TRBD1. CDR3 size: 16 residues. V lost 3 bases, J lost 7 bases, and 13 bases stayed unmatched. Germline loops: CDR1 LNHNV, CDR2 YYDKDF (reference sequence).

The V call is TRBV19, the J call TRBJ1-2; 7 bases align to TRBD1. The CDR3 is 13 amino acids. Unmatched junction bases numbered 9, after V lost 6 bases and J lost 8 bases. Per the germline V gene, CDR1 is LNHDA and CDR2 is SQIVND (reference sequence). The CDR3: CASSWTGQGGYTF. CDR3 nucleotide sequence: TGTGCCAGTAGCTGGACAGGACAAGGCGGCTACACCTTC.

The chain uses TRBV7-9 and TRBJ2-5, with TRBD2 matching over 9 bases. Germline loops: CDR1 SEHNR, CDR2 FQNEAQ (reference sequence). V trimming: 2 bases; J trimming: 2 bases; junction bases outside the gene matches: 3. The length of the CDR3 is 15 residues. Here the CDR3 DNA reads TGTGCCAGCAGCTTATCTAGCGGGGCTCAAGAGACCCAGTACTTC. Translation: CASSLSSGAQETQYF.

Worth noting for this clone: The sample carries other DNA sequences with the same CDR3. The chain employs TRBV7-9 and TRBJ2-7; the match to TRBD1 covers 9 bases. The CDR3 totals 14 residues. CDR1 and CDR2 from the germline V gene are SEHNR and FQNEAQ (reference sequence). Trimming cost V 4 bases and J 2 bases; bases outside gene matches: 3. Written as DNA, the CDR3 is TGTGCCAGCAGCTCTAGGGACAGGGCCTACGAGCAGTACTTC. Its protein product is CASSSRDRAYEQYF.

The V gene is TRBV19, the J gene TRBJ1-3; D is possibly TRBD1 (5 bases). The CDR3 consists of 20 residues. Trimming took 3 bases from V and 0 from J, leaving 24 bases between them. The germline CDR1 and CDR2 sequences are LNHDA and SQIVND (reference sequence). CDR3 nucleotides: TGTGCCAGTAGTATTCGGGTTGGAGGGGCGACATACTTCTCTGGAAACACCATATATTTT. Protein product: CASSIRVGGATYFSGNTIYF. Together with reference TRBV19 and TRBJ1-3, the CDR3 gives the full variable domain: DGGITQSPKYLFRKEGQNVTLSCEQNLNHDAMYWYRQDPGQGLRLIYYSQIVNDFQKGDIAEGYSVSREKKESFPLTVTSAQKNPTAFYLCASSIRVGGATYFSGNTIYFGEGSWLTVV.